This TCR beta chain derives from a study of CD8+CD57+ T cells in acquired aplastic anemia. About the study: Quantities of DNA derived from sorted CD4+ and CD8+ cells averaged about 3.2 ug.

General study points: Patients versus controls showed no significant CD8+ Simpson's diversity difference.

This clonotype was counted once. As yet, its antigen is unknown. The CDR3 is 15 amino acids. The germline V gene has CDR1 MGHDK and CDR2 SYGVNS. V gave up 7 bases and J gave up 4 bases; unmatched junction bases: 9. Genomic DNA, serving as template, underwent TCR beta VDJ and CDR3 profiling. TCRdb reanalysed the reads using MiXCR and keeps one entry per CDR3 protein. Here the sample spans around 180,000 distinct CDR3 sequences, over 60% being singletons. The chain carries TRBV25-1 and TRBJ2-7; 11 bases align to TRBD1. The sequenced sample was sorted CD4+, CD8+, or CD8+CD57+ T cells (not recorded which) from PBMCs. This TCR was recovered from a human donor with severe aplastic anemia or a healthy control (not recorded which). Written as DNA, the CDR3 is TGTGCCAGCAATCGAGGGGGACAGGGGGGGTACGAGCAGTACTTC. Translation: CASNRGGQGGYEQYF.